This is a list of T cell receptor beta chains from one sample in a study of T cells after yellow fever vaccination. TCRdb re-derived calls from the 5' RACE reads in MiXCR, one entry per CDR3 protein. The sample has 400,000 or so distinct CDR3 sequences, about 19% seen once. The material sequenced was PBMCs, taken before the yellow fever booster vaccination. These receptors originate from a man in his late teens or twenties who received the YFV17D yellow fever vaccine. CDR3s include the opening cysteine and the closing phenylalanine or tryptophan. D genes are given only for firm matches. Not all rows give a size; the values are once, few, many and, for expanded clones, a class.

CDR3nt: TGTGCCAGCAGTCAAAGCGGGGATAGCACAGATACGCAGTATTTT; CDR3aa: CASSQSGDSTDTQYF; v_gene: TRBV6-5; abundance: few; d_gene: TRBD2; j_gene: TRBJ2-3
CDR3nt: TGTGCCAGCAGCTTAGTGGGGGGGCAGTACTTC; CDR3aa: CASSLVGGQYF; v_gene: TRBV7-2; abundance: -; d_gene: TRBD2; j_gene: TRBJ2-5
CDR3nt: TGTGCCAGCAGTGAAGCCCTGGTGGCGTCCGGCTATGGCTACACCTTC; CDR3aa: CASSEALVASGYGYTF; v_gene: TRBV6-1; abundance: -; d_gene: -; j_gene: TRBJ1-2
CDR3nt: TGTGCCGTCGCCGGGACAGCAAATTCACCCCTCCACTTT; CDR3aa: CAVAGTANSPLHF; v_gene: TRBV7-2; abundance: -; d_gene: TRBD1; j_gene: TRBJ1-6
CDR3nt: TGTGCCAGCAGCTCCGGACAGGGTCCGGGAAACACCATATATTTT; CDR3aa: CASSSGQGPGNTIYF; v_gene: TRBV7-9; abundance: few; d_gene: TRBD1; j_gene: TRBJ1-3
CDR3nt: TGTGCCAGCAGCTTAGTTATAGCGTCTAGCGGGACGATAGATACGCAGTATTTT; CDR3aa: CASSLVIASSGTIDTQYF; v_gene: TRBV7-6; abundance: few; d_gene: TRBD2; j_gene: TRBJ2-3
CDR3nt: TGCAGTGCTAGTGGGGGTGGCTACACCTTC; CDR3aa: CSASGGGYTF; v_gene: TRBV20-1; abundance: few; d_gene: -; j_gene: TRBJ1-2
CDR3nt: TGTGCCAGCACCATACTAGCAAATCCCACAGATACGCAGTATTTT; CDR3aa: CASTILANPTDTQYF; v_gene: TRBV5-5; abundance: few; d_gene: -; j_gene: TRBJ2-3
CDR3nt: TGCAGTGCATCCCCGACTAGCGGGGGGTCCCAAGAGACCCAGTACTTC; CDR3aa: CSASPTSGGSQETQYF; v_gene: TRBV20-1; abundance: -; d_gene: TRBD2; j_gene: TRBJ2-5
CDR3nt: TGTGCCAGCAGTTTATCGACAGGAGGGAACACTGAAGCTTTCTTT; CDR3aa: CASSLSTGGNTEAFF; v_gene: TRBV27; abundance: few; d_gene: -; j_gene: TRBJ1-1
CDR3nt: TGTGCCAGCAGTGCAGACAGGGGAGGTGGCTACACCTTC; CDR3aa: CASSADRGGGYTF; v_gene: TRBV6-5; abundance: -; d_gene: TRBD1; j_gene: TRBJ1-2
CDR3nt: TGCGCCAGCAGCCCACAGTGGAGACTATCTGGGGCCAACGTCCTGACTTTC; CDR3aa: CASSPQWRLSGANVLTF; v_gene: TRBV5-1; abundance: -; d_gene: -; j_gene: TRBJ2-6
CDR3nt: TGTGCCAGCAGCGTAGTAGGGGGCATGCCCGGCTACACCTTC; CDR3aa: CASSVVGGMPGYTF; v_gene: TRBV9; abundance: -; d_gene: TRBD1; j_gene: TRBJ1-2
CDR3nt: TGTGCCAGCAGTTACGTGGGACCCCGGGACGAGCAGTACTTC; CDR3aa: CASSYVGPRDEQYF; v_gene: TRBV6-5; abundance: few; d_gene: -; j_gene: TRBJ2-7
CDR3nt: TGTGCCATCGGAGGAGGGTGGGACGCCCAAGAGACCCAGTACTTC; CDR3aa: CAIGGGWDAQETQYF; v_gene: TRBV10-3; abundance: -; d_gene: -; j_gene: TRBJ2-5
CDR3nt: TGCGCCAGCAGCTTAGGGTCGCATACCAGCACAGATACGCAGTATTTT; CDR3aa: CASSLGSHTSTDTQYF; v_gene: TRBV5-1; abundance: few; d_gene: -; j_gene: TRBJ2-3
CDR3nt: TGCAGCGTTGATTGGGGGATCCATACGCAGTATTTT; CDR3aa: CSVDWGIHTQYF; v_gene: TRBV29-1; abundance: few; d_gene: -; j_gene: TRBJ2-3
CDR3nt: TGTGCCAGCACCATCACAGGGAGGACAGATACGCAGTATTTT; CDR3aa: CASTITGRTDTQYF; v_gene: TRBV7-2; abundance: -; d_gene: -; j_gene: TRBJ2-3
CDR3nt: TGCAGTGCTATAGCGGGTCTCCCCAACAATGAGCAGTTCTTC; CDR3aa: CSAIAGLPNNEQFF; v_gene: TRBV20-1; abundance: -; d_gene: TRBD2; j_gene: TRBJ2-1
CDR3nt: TGTGCCACCAGTGGTAACAGGGGGGTCCCAGATACGCAGTATTTT; CDR3aa: CATSGNRGVPDTQYF; v_gene: TRBV24-1; abundance: -; d_gene: TRBD1; j_gene: TRBJ2-3
CDR3nt: TGTGCCAGCAGCTTTACGGGACAGTGGAATTCACCCCTCCACTTT; CDR3aa: CASSFTGQWNSPLHF; v_gene: TRBV7-8; abundance: few; d_gene: TRBD1; j_gene: TRBJ1-6
CDR3nt: TGCGCCAGCAGCGTACGAGAGGGGGGCAACACCGGGGAGCTGTTTTTT; CDR3aa: CASSVREGGNTGELFF; v_gene: TRBV5-1; abundance: few; d_gene: -; j_gene: TRBJ2-2
CDR3nt: TGTGCCAGCAGCTTCGGCGGCTCCTACGAGCAGTACTTC; CDR3aa: CASSFGGSYEQYF; v_gene: TRBV5-4; abundance: many; d_gene: -; j_gene: TRBJ2-7
CDR3nt: TGTGCCAGCAGCTTAATGGGGGCAGATACGCAGTATTTT; CDR3aa: CASSLMGADTQYF; v_gene: TRBV7-6; abundance: few; d_gene: -; j_gene: TRBJ2-3
CDR3nt: TGTGCCAGCGAAGACGGGTTGCGTGGCTACACCTTC; CDR3aa: CASEDGLRGYTF; v_gene: TRBV28; abundance: few; d_gene: -; j_gene: TRBJ1-2
CDR3nt: TGCGCCAGCAGCTTGGGAGAATACAATGAGCAGTTCTTC; CDR3aa: CASSLGEYNEQFF; v_gene: TRBV5-1; abundance: -; d_gene: -; j_gene: TRBJ2-1
CDR3nt: TGTGCCAGCAGACCAACCATGTGGTACAGGGCGGGAACCGGGGAGCTGTTTTTT; CDR3aa: CASRPTMWYRAGTGELFF; v_gene: TRBV12-3/TRBV12-4; abundance: -; d_gene: -; j_gene: TRBJ2-2
CDR3nt: TGTGCCAGCAGCGTATCCGGGACAGGGGTCTACGAGCAGTACTTC; CDR3aa: CASSVSGTGVYEQYF; v_gene: TRBV7-3; abundance: -; d_gene: TRBD1; j_gene: TRBJ2-7
CDR3nt: TGTGCCAGCAGCTTATTTTCCCGGAACACCATATATTTT; CDR3aa: CASSLFSRNTIYF; v_gene: TRBV7-6; abundance: -; d_gene: -; j_gene: TRBJ1-3
CDR3nt: TGTGCCAGCAGCCCACGTTCGGACACTGAAGCTTTCTTT; CDR3aa: CASSPRSDTEAFF; v_gene: TRBV6-5; abundance: -; d_gene: -; j_gene: TRBJ1-1
CDR3nt: TGTGCCAGCAGCATCCTAGCTGCGAACACCGGGGAGCTGTTTTTT; CDR3aa: CASSILAANTGELFF; v_gene: TRBV7-9; abundance: few; d_gene: -; j_gene: TRBJ2-2
CDR3nt: TGCGCCAGCAGCTTGGAATTGGGGGTTGGCGGGGAGCTGTTTTTT; CDR3aa: CASSLELGVGGELFF; v_gene: TRBV5-1; abundance: -; d_gene: -; j_gene: TRBJ2-2
CDR3nt: TGCGCCAGCAGCTCCCCTAGCGGCCAAGAGACCCAGTACTTC; CDR3aa: CASSSPSGQETQYF; v_gene: TRBV5-1; abundance: few; d_gene: TRBD2; j_gene: TRBJ2-5
CDR3nt: TGTGCCAGCAGCCAAGAAACCATCGGGCAAGAGACCCAGTACTTC; CDR3aa: CASSQETIGQETQYF; v_gene: TRBV4-2; abundance: -; d_gene: -; j_gene: TRBJ2-5
CDR3nt: TGCAGTGCTATGGGGGACAGGGGGGCCGAAGAGACCCAGTACTTC; CDR3aa: CSAMGDRGAEETQYF; v_gene: TRBV20-1; abundance: few; d_gene: TRBD1; j_gene: TRBJ2-5
CDR3nt: TGTGCCAGCTCACCACCCCCAGGGACGGGGGGAGAGACCCAGTACTTC; CDR3aa: CASSPPPGTGGETQYF; v_gene: TRBV18; abundance: -; d_gene: TRBD2; j_gene: TRBJ2-5
CDR3nt: TGCAGTGCCGCACAGAACCTTAACTATGGCTACACCTTC; CDR3aa: CSAAQNLNYGYTF; v_gene: TRBV20-1; abundance: few; d_gene: -; j_gene: TRBJ1-2
CDR3nt: TGTGCCAGCAGCGTAGGGGTACTCGCCTACGAGCAGTACTTC; CDR3aa: CASSVGVLAYEQYF; v_gene: TRBV9; abundance: -; d_gene: -; j_gene: TRBJ2-7
CDR3nt: TGTGCCAGCAGCGTAGAGAAGGGAGGGAATTCACCCCTCCACTTT; CDR3aa: CASSVEKGGNSPLHF; v_gene: TRBV9; abundance: few; d_gene: -; j_gene: TRBJ1-6
CDR3nt: TGCAGTGCTGGATCGGTCAGCGGGGGGGCCATTAGCACAGATACGCAGTATTTT; CDR3aa: CSAGSVSGGAISTDTQYF; v_gene: TRBV20-1; abundance: -; d_gene: TRBD2; j_gene: TRBJ2-3
CDR3nt: TGTGCCACCAGGGGGCGGGGAACAGATACGCAGTATTTT; CDR3aa: CATRGRGTDTQYF; v_gene: TRBV24-1; abundance: few; d_gene: -; j_gene: TRBJ2-3
CDR3nt: TGTGCCAGCAGTCGAACAGGGAGTAGGCACGCCACAGATACGCAGTATTTT; CDR3aa: CASSRTGSRHATDTQYF; v_gene: TRBV6-5; abundance: -; d_gene: -; j_gene: TRBJ2-3
CDR3nt: TGTGCCACCCGCGGAGGGCTCGCCTACGAGCAGTACTTC; CDR3aa: CATRGGLAYEQYF; v_gene: TRBV15; abundance: few; d_gene: -; j_gene: TRBJ2-7
CDR3nt: TGCGCCAGCAGCCACGCAGGGGGTCCCACAGATACGCAGTATTTT; CDR3aa: CASSHAGGPTDTQYF; v_gene: TRBV4-3; abundance: -; d_gene: TRBD1; j_gene: TRBJ2-3
CDR3nt: TGTGCCAGCAGCTTCCCGGGACTAGCGGGGGGGCCTGTCGTGGGCTCGGGTGAGCAGTTCTTC; CDR3aa: CASSFPGLAGGPVVGSGEQFF; v_gene: TRBV7-8; abundance: -; d_gene: TRBD2; j_gene: TRBJ2-1
CDR3nt: TGCGCCAGCAGCCAAGATGTCGGAAACTATGGCTACACCTTC; CDR3aa: CASSQDVGNYGYTF; v_gene: TRBV4-3; abundance: -; d_gene: -; j_gene: TRBJ1-2
CDR3nt: TGTGCCAGTAGGGCGCAGACTAGCGGGGGGCCTGGAGATACGCAGTATTTT; CDR3aa: CASRAQTSGGPGDTQYF; v_gene: TRBV19; abundance: few; d_gene: TRBD2; j_gene: TRBJ2-3
CDR3nt: TGCGCCAGCAGCCCAGGGACCACCGGGGAGCTGTTTTTT; CDR3aa: CASSPGTTGELFF; v_gene: TRBV5-1; abundance: once; d_gene: -; j_gene: TRBJ2-2
CDR3nt: TGCGCCAGCAGCCCTCGAGACGGTCGCACAGATACGCAGTATTTT; CDR3aa: CASSPRDGRTDTQYF; v_gene: TRBV4-1; abundance: -; d_gene: -; j_gene: TRBJ2-3
CDR3nt: TGTGCCACCACAAAGACTAGCGGGGGATGGGATGAGCAGTTCTTC; CDR3aa: CATTKTSGGWDEQFF; v_gene: TRBV7-2; abundance: -; d_gene: TRBD2; j_gene: TRBJ2-1
CDR3nt: TGCAGTGCTAGAGACGTAGCGGGGGGGTACCAAGAGACCCAGTACTTC; CDR3aa: CSARDVAGGYQETQYF; v_gene: TRBV20-1; abundance: few; d_gene: TRBD2; j_gene: TRBJ2-5
CDR3nt: TGTGCCAGCAGGCCCCCCGGAGCCTCGCCCTCTTTTGAGCAGTTCTTC; CDR3aa: CASRPPGASPSFEQFF; v_gene: TRBV6-2/TRBV6-3; abundance: few; d_gene: -; j_gene: TRBJ2-1
CDR3nt: TGTGCCAGCAGCGGGGGACGGCTTACCGGGGAGCTGTTTTTT; CDR3aa: CASSGGRLTGELFF; v_gene: TRBV7-6; abundance: -; d_gene: -; j_gene: TRBJ2-2
CDR3nt: TGCGCCAGCAGCGGACAGGATTGGAACACTGAAGCTTTCTTT; CDR3aa: CASSGQDWNTEAFF; v_gene: TRBV4-1; abundance: -; d_gene: TRBD1; j_gene: TRBJ1-1
CDR3nt: TGTGCCAGCAGTGAATACGTATATGGCTACACCTTC; CDR3aa: CASSEYVYGYTF; v_gene: TRBV6-1; abundance: few; d_gene: -; j_gene: TRBJ1-2
CDR3nt: TGCGCCAGCAGCTTTGGGGCAAACACCGGGGAGCTGTTTTTT; CDR3aa: CASSFGANTGELFF; v_gene: TRBV5-1; abundance: few; d_gene: -; j_gene: TRBJ2-2
CDR3nt: TGCGCCAGCAGCTTACCCCAGGGCGCGCAGGGGGAGCAGTTCTTC; CDR3aa: CASSLPQGAQGEQFF; v_gene: TRBV5-1; abundance: few; d_gene: -; j_gene: TRBJ2-1
CDR3nt: TGTGCCAGCAGCCAAGCGCCGGGGGGCTACAATGAGCAGTTCTTC; CDR3aa: CASSQAPGGYNEQFF; v_gene: TRBV3-1; abundance: -; d_gene: TRBD2; j_gene: TRBJ2-1
CDR3nt: TGTGCCAGCAGCGAGGCGGGGGTGAAGGAGCCCCAGCATTTT; CDR3aa: CASSEAGVKEPQHF; v_gene: TRBV9; abundance: few; d_gene: -; j_gene: TRBJ1-5